The clone carrying this TCR beta chain was recorded a few times. Its antigen is unknown. The data were obtained in a study of beta chain features in type 1 diabetes. Naive, central memory, regulatory and stem cell-like memory cells within the CD4+ compartment were sorted using CD45RO/CCR7/CD25/CD127/CD95/CD27. General observations from the study: Overrepresentation of cells with high TCR expression could result from cDNA sequencing. Naive, central memory and regulatory TCRB repertoires appeared more similar among patients than healthy donors.

Expressed TCRB transcripts were sequenced after all isolated RNA was converted to cDNA. There were several million reads on average in the naive, central memory and regulatory T cell samples. Produced via immunoSEQ multiplex PCR; TCRdb's table is partial and in-frame only. The table has about 230,000 clones, 9.6% seen once. The CDR3 has 16 residues. Germline V gene data show CDR1 as SGDLS and CDR2 as YYNGEE. Trimming took 3 bases from V and 5 from J; bases not matched to a gene: 10. This clonotype was obtained from a woman younger than 35 in good health. The genes are TRBV9 and TRBJ2-5, with 10 bases that match TRBD1. Sequenced: naive CD4+ T cells from blood. CDR3 sequence (DNA): TGTGCCAGCAGCGGGGGACAGGGGATCTCGGGGGAGACCCAGTACTTC. Its protein product is CASSGGQGISGETQYF.